The 4 T cell receptor beta chains given below trace back to one sample, sequenced in a study of neurological immune-mediated disorders. From the 5' RACE reads, TCRdb called clonotypes with MiXCR, one entry per CDR3 protein. This sample has roughly 62,000 distinct CDR3 sequences, with approximately 10% found just once. The sample consisted of PBMCs. These receptors were collected from a man between 60 and 75 years old in good health.

This clonotype was observed many times. The genes are TRBV24-1 and TRBJ2-3, with D uncertain. V was shortened by 9 bases and J by 0 bases, with 24 bases between the two germline ends. Germline CDR1 is KGHDR and CDR2 is SFDVKD. This CDR3 spans 18 amino acids. The CDR3 loop is CATPPATRRYGSTDTQYF. CDR3 bases: TGTGCCACCCCGCCCGCGACGAGGCGATATGGAAGCACAGATACGCAGTATTTT.

This clonotype was counted at least ten times. The rearrangement links TRBV6-5 to TRBJ1-2; TRBD1 agrees at 10 bases. V shed 6 bases, J shed 4 bases, and the junction held 8 bases outside the gene matches. Germline V gene sequence: CDR1 MNHEY, CDR2 SVGAGI. The CDR3 extends over 15 amino acids. The CDR3 is CASSLGDRGAYGYTF. The CDR3 coding sequence is TGTGCCAGCAGCCTGGGGGACAGGGGCGCCTATGGCTACACCTTC.

This clonotype was seen repeatedly, ten times or more. J is TRBJ2-5 and V is TRBV12-3 or TRBV12-4; D might be TRBD1 (5 bases). Trimming left V 6 bases short and J 4 bases short, with 15 bases between. CDR3 size: 14 residues. CDR3 region: CASRSDTTLETQYF. The CDR3 DNA reads TGTGCCAGCAGGTCGGACACAACCTTAGAGACCCAGTACTTC.

This clonotype came up many times. J is TRBJ2-3 and V is TRBV20-1; 12 nucleotides match TRBD2. Germline-derived CDR1 and CDR2 are DFQATT and SNEGSKA (reference sequence). The CDR3 totals 12 residues. V was pared by 5 bases and J by 11 bases, with 5 bases of the junction left unmatched. The CDR3 protein is CSASLTSGGQYF. As DNA, the CDR3 is TGCAGTGCTTCCTTGACTAGCGGGGGGCAGTATTTT.